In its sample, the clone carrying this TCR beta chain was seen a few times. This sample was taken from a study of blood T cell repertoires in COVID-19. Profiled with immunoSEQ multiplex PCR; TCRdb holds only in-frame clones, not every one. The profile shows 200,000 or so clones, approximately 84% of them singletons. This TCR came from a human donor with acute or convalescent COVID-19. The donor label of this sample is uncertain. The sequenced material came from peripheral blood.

This CDR3 reads CASSLGGTGVIEQYF. The CDR3 bases are TGTGCCAGCAGCTTAGGCGGGACAGGGGTCATCGAGCAGTACTTC. The chain employs TRBV11-2 and TRBJ2-7, with 10 positions matching TRBD1. With V trimmed by 1 base and J by 6 bases, 6 bases remained unmatched. Germline V gene data show CDR1 as SGHAT and CDR2 as FQNNGV. There are 15 residues in the CDR3.